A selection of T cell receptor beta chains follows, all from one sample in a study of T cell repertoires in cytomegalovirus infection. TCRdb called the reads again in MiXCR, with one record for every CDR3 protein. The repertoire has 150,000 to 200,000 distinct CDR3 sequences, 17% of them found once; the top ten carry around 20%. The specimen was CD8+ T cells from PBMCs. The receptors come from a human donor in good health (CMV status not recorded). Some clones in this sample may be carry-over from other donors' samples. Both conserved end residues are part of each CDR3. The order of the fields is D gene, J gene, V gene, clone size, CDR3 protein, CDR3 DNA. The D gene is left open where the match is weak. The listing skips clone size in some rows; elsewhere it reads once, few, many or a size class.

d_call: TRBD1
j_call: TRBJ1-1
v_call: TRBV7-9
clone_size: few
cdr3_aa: CASSLTHHRDRGTGTTEAFF
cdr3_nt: TGTGCCAGCAGCTTAACGCACCACCGGGACAGGGGAACAGGTACCACTGAAGCTTTCTTT

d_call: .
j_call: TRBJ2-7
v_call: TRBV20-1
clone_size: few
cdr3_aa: CSARDRRGTYEQYF
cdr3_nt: TGCAGTGCTAGAGATCGCAGGGGCACCTACGAGCAGTACTTC

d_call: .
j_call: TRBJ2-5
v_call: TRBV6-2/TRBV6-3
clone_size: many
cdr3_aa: CASSTYPGQGISETQYF
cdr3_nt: TGTGCCAGCAGTACATACCCGGGACAAGGAATTTCGGAGACCCAGTACTTC

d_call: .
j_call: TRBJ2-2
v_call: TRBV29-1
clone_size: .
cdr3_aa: CSVEDRALELFF
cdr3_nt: TGCAGCGTTGAAGATAGGGCTTTGGAGCTGTTTTTT

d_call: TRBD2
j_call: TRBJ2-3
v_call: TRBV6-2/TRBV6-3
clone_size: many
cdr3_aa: CASSGSGTTDTQYF
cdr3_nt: TGTGCCAGCAGTGGGAGCGGGACCACAGATACGCAGTATTTT

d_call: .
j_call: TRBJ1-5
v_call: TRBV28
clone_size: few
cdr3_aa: CASSPLRNSNQPQHF
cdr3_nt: TGTGCCAGCAGTCCTCTTCGGAATAGCAATCAGCCCCAGCATTTT

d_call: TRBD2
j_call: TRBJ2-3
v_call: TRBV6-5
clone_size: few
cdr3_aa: CAGSPSGGSTDTQYF
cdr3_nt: TGTGCCGGCAGTCCTAGCGGGGGGAGCACAGATACGCAGTATTTT

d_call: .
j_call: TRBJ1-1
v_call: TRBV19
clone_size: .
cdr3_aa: CASTLRITNTEAFF
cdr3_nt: TGTGCCAGTACATTAAGGATTACGAACACTGAAGCTTTCTTT

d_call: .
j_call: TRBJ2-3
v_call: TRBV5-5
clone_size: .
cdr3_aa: CASRSTPAGWAQYF
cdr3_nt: TGTGCCAGCAGATCGACCCCCGCTGGTTGGGCGCAGTATTTT

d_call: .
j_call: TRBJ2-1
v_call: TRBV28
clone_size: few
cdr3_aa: CATQGGFFEQFF
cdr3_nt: TGTGCCACCCAAGGAGGGTTCTTTGAGCAGTTCTTC

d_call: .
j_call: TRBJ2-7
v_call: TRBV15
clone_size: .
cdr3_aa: CATMQILGTAQYF
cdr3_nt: TGTGCCACCATGCAGATCCTCGGGACTGCGCAGTACTTC

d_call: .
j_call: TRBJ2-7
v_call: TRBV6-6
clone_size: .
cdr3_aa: CASSAGTYEQYF
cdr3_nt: TGTGCCAGCAGTGCGGGTACCTACGAGCAGTACTTC

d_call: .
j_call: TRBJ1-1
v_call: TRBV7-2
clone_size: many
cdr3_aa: CASRDYKTGGAGEAFF
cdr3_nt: TGTGCCAGCAGAGACTACAAAACGGGGGGGGCTGGCGAAGCTTTCTTT

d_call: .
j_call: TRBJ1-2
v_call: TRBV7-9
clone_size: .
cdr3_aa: CASSLQQGYGYTF
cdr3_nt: TGTGCCAGCAGCTTACAACAGGGCTATGGCTACACCTTC

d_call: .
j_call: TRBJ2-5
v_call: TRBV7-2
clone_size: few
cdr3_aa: CASSYGRRSNQETQYF
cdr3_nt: TGTGCCAGCAGCTACGGACGGAGATCGAACCAAGAGACCCAGTACTTC

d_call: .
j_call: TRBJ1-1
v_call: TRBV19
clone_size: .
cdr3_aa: CASSIDNWLNTEAFF
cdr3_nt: TGTGCCAGTAGTATAGATAACTGGTTGAACACTGAAGCTTTCTTT

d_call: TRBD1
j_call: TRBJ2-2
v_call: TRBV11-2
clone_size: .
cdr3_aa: CASSWGPGQGPGGELFF
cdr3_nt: TGTGCCAGCAGCTGGGGGCCTGGACAGGGTCCTGGAGGGGAGCTGTTTTTT

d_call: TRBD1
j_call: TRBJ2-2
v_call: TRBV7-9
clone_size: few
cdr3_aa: CASSHGTGLLTATGELFF
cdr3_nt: TGTGCCAGCAGCCATGGGACAGGGCTGTTAACGGCCACCGGGGAGCTGTTTTTT

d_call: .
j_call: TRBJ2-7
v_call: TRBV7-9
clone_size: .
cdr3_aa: CASSALQGLYEQYF
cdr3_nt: TGTGCCAGCAGCGCGCTGCAGGGGCTCTACGAGCAGTACTTC

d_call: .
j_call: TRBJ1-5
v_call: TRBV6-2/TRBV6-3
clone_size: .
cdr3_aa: CASTSTQYSNQPQHF
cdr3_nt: TGTGCCAGCACCTCGACACAATATAGCAATCAGCCCCAGCATTTT

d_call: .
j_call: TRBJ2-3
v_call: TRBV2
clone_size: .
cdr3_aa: CGHLSDTQYF
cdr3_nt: TGCGGCCATTTGTCAGATACGCAGTATTTT

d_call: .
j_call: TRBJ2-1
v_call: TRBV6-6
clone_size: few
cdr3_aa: CASSLRWGDNEQFF
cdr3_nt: TGTGCCAGCAGTCTAAGGTGGGGCGACAATGAGCAGTTCTTC

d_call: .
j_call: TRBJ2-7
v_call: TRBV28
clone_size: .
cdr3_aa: CASSSPPYREQYF
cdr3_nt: TGTGCCAGCAGTTCTCCCCCCTACAGAGAGCAGTACTTC

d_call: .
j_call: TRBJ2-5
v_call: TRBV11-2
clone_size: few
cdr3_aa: CASSLDRGLQETQYF
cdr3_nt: TGTGCCAGCAGCTTAGATAGGGGCCTGCAAGAGACCCAGTACTTC

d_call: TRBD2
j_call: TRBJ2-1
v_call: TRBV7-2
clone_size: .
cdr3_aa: CASSLVAGDEQFF
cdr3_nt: TGTGCCAGCAGCTTAGTGGCGGGAGATGAGCAGTTCTTC

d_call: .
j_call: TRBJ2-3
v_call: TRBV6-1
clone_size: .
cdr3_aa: CASSSPPGPGTDTQYF
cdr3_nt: TGTGCCAGCAGTTCGCCCCCAGGGCCCGGCACAGATACGCAGTATTTT

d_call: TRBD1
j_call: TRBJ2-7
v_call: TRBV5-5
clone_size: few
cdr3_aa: CASSPGQGDEQYF
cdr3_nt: TGTGCCAGCAGCCCGGGACAGGGTGACGAGCAGTACTTC

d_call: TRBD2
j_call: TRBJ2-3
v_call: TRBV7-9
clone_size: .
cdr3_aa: CASDGLADTDTQYF
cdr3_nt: TGTGCCAGCGACGGACTAGCGGACACAGATACGCAGTATTTT

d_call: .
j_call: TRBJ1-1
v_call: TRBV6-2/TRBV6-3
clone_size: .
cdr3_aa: CASSFSGWGNTEAFF
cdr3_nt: TGTGCCAGCAGCTTCTCAGGGTGGGGGAACACTGAAGCTTTCTTT

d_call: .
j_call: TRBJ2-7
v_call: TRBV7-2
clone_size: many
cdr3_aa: CASSWDHNYEQYF
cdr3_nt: TGTGCCAGCAGCTGGGACCATAACTACGAGCAGTACTTC

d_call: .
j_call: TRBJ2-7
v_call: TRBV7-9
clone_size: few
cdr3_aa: CASSPPIETYEQYF
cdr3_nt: TGTGCCAGCAGCCCTCCGATCGAGACCTACGAGCAGTACTTC

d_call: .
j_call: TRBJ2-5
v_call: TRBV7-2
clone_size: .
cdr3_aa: CGSNIRGFGETQYF
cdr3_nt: TGTGGCAGCAACATCAGGGGTTTTGGAGAGACCCAGTACTTC

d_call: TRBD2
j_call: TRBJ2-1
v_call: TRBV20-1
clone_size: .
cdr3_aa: CSASLGGDLNEQFF
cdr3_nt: TGCAGTGCTAGTCTGGGGGGGGACCTCAATGAGCAGTTCTTC

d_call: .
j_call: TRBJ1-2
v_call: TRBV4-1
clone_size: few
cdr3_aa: CASSQDSAARYGYTF
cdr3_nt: TGCGCCAGCAGCCAAGATTCGGCAGCTCGGTATGGCTACACCTTC

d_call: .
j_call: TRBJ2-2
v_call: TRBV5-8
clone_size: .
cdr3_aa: CASSLVGSNTGELFF
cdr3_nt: TGTGCCAGCAGCTTGGTGGGCAGTAACACCGGGGAGCTGTTTTTT

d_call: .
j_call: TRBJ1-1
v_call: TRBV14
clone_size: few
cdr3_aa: CASSQARLKGYEDTEAFF
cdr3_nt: TGTGCCAGCAGCCAAGCGCGATTGAAGGGGTACGAGGACACTGAAGCTTTCTTT

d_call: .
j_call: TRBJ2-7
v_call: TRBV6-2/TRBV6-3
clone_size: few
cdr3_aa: CASGYDMESYEQYF
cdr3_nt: TGTGCCAGCGGTTACGACATGGAATCCTACGAGCAGTACTTC

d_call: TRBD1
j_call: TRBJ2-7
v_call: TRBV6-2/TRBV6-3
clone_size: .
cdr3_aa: CASSSVWTGDRYEQYF
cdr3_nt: TGTGCCAGCAGTTCGGTTTGGACAGGGGATCGCTACGAGCAGTACTTC

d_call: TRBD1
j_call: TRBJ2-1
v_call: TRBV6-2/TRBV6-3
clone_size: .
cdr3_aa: CARSYPDRANEQFF
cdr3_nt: TGTGCCCGCAGTTACCCTGACAGGGCGAATGAGCAGTTCTTC

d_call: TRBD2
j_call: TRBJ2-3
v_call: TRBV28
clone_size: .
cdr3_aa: CASSLQPGTSGRSPDTQYF
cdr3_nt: TGTGCCAGCAGTTTACAACCCGGGACTAGCGGGAGGAGCCCAGATACGCAGTATTTT